Each of the 18 T cell receptor beta chains below was sequenced from the same sample in a study of blood T cell repertoires in COVID-19. The repertoire was sequenced with immunoSEQ multiplex PCR; TCRdb's copy has only in-frame clones and lacks some. Of approximately 90,000 clones listed, approximately 80% are singletons. The sequenced sample consisted of peripheral blood. The receptor set was obtained from a man aged 55 to 70 with acute or convalescent COVID-19.

CDR3 sequence: CASSPEGYEQYF. CDR3 nucleotide sequence: TGTGCCAGCAGCCCAGAGGGCTACGAGCAGTACTTC. V is TRBV7-2 and J is TRBJ2-7, with D possibly being TRBD2 (5 bases). Trimming left V 5 bases short and J 3 bases short, with 8 bases between. Germline V gene sequence: CDR1 SGHTA, CDR2 FQGNSA. The CDR3 is 12 residues long.

V and J are TRBV30 and TRBJ1-5; 7 bases are a match to TRBD1. Trimming at V came to 5 bases and at J to 2 bases, leaving 3 bases not matched to a gene. The CDR3 runs to 13 residues. CDR1 is GTSNPN and CDR2 is SVGIG in the germline V gene (reference sequence). This chain's CDR3 is CAWGDSRNQPQHF. Here the CDR3 DNA reads TGTGCCTGGGGGGACAGTCGCAATCAGCCCCAGCATTTT.

The chain uses TRBV28 and TRBJ1-2; a weak D match, TRBD1 (6 bases). In germline, CDR1 is MDHEN, CDR2 SYDVKM. V lost 6 bases and J 4 bases, leaving 15 bases between the germline ends. The CDR3 runs 14 residues. CDR3 amino acids: CASRQQGESYGYTF. The DNA of the CDR3 is TGTGCCAGCAGACAACAGGGAGAGAGCTATGGCTACACCTTC.

This clone appeared once. The gene calls are TRBV5-4 and TRBJ2-5, with 8 bases identical to TRBD1. Germline V gene sequence: CDR1 SGHNT, CDR2 YYREEE (reference sequence). With V trimmed by 3 bases and J by 5 bases, 12 bases remained unmatched. The CDR3 is made up of 16 amino acids. The CDR3 DNA is TGTGCCAGCAGCTCTCAGGGTTCAGGGGGCGGCGAGACCCAGTACTTC. Translation gives CASSSQGSGGGETQYF. Full variable domain (rest looked up from reference TRBV5-4 and TRBJ2-5): ETGVTQSPTHLIKTRGQQVTLRCSSQSGHNTVSWYQQALGQGPQFIFQYYREEENGRGNFPPRFSGLQFPNYSSELNVNALELDDSALYLCASSSQGSGGGETQYFGPGTRLLVL.

This chain joins TRBV2 and TRBJ2-3, with D unclear. The CDR3 consists of 13 residues. Deletions cut 4 bases from V and 2 bases from J, with 7 bases between. Germline V gives CDR1 SNHLY, CDR2 FYNNEI. CDR3 sequence: CASSVPITDTQYF. The CDR3 DNA reads TGTGCCAGCAGTGTTCCTATCACAGATACGCAGTATTTT.

This chain joins TRBV7-9 and TRBJ1-2; no clear D. The V gene's germline CDR1 is SEHNR and CDR2 FQNEAQ (reference sequence). CDR3 length: 14 amino acids. V lost 4 bases to trimming and J lost 8 bases, with 17 bases between them. DNA for the CDR3: TGTGCCAGCAGCTCTTTGTTCCCAGGATCAGGCTACACCTTC. Protein: CASSSLFPGSGYTF.

V usage is TRBV19 and J usage is TRBJ2-1; 12 positions match TRBD2. The CDR3 contains 15 residues. With V trimmed by 7 bases and J by 3 bases, 4 bases remained unmatched. The germline CDR1 and CDR2 sequences are LNHDA and SQIVND (reference sequence). CDR3 amino acids: CASTMTSGGYNEQFF. The CDR3 nucleotides read TGTGCCAGTACCATGACTAGCGGGGGCTACAATGAGCAGTTCTTC. Supplemented by reference TRBV19 and TRBJ2-1, the full variable domain reads DGGITQSPKYLFRKEGQNVTLSCEQNLNHDAMYWYRQDPGQGLRLIYYSQIVNDFQKGDIAEGYSVSREKKESFPLTVTSAQKNPTAFYLCASTMTSGGYNEQFFGPGTRLTVL.

The J gene is TRBJ2-1, the V gene TRBV11-3, with 8 bases identical to TRBD2. Trimming removed 5 bases from V and 5 bases from J; junction bases left unmatched: 11. The CDR3 spans 16 residues. CDR1 SGHNT and CDR2 YENEEA come from the germline V gene. For the CDR3, the DNA is TGTGCCAGCAGCCCGGAGGGCGGGGGGACCCACAATGAGCAGTTCTTC. Encoded protein: CASSPEGGGTHNEQFF.

This chain joins TRBV19 and TRBJ1-5; D uncertain. Germline CDR1 and CDR2: LNHDA and SQIVND (reference sequence). This CDR3 comprises 12 residues. V lost 8 bases, J lost 3 bases, and 8 bases lay in between. This CDR3 reads CASSELNQPQHF. CDR3 in DNA: TGTGCCAGTTCCGAGCTCAATCAGCCCCAGCATTTT.

Comments on this clone: Additional DNA sequences in this sample encode the identical CDR3. The rearrangement links TRBV4-3 to TRBJ2-1; D unresolved. CDR3 length equals 16 residues. Deletions cut 0 bases from V and 0 bases from J, with 9 bases between. CDR1 is LGHNA and CDR2 is YSLEER in the germline V gene. CDR3 bases: TGCGCCAGCAGCCAAGAATTAAGTAGCTCCTACAATGAGCAGTTCTTC. Translated: CASSQELSSSYNEQFF.

This chain joins TRBV9 and TRBJ2-3, with 13 bases identical to TRBD2. The CDR3 length is 16 residues. Germline CDR1 SGDLS, CDR2 YYNGEE. Losses at the gene ends were 0 bases for V and 6 bases for J; bases not matched to a gene: 4. CDR3 in amino acids: CASSVELAGGRDTQYF. CDR3 in DNA: TGTGCCAGCAGCGTAGAACTAGCGGGGGGGCGGGATACGCAGTATTTT.

V and J are TRBV2 and TRBJ2-3; 7 positions agree with TRBD2. V was pared by 8 bases and J by 4 bases, with 9 bases of the junction left unmatched. The CDR3 runs to 14 residues. Germline CDR1 SNHLY, CDR2 FYNNEI. CDR3 DNA sequence: TGTGCCAGCCGGTGGGTGGGGGGGGCAGATACGCAGTATTTT. Residues: CASRWVGGADTQYF.

The V gene is TRBV27, the J gene TRBJ2-2, with TRBD2 as a possible D gene (5 bases). Trimming took off 3 bases at V and 6 bases at J, with 8 bases between the two ends. The germline CDR1 and CDR2 sequences are MNHEY and SMNVEV (reference sequence). The CDR3 has 13 residues. For the CDR3, the DNA is TGTGCCAGCAGTTTTTCCGGGGCCGGGGAGCTGTTTTTT. It specifies CASSFSGAGELFF.

The chain has TRBV18 and TRBJ2-5; a weak D match, TRBD2 (6 bases). Germline V gene data show CDR1 as KGHSH and CDR2 as LQKENI. V was clipped by 6 bases and J by 1 base, with 18 bases between them. This CDR3 region has 16 residues. The CDR3 loop is CASSPVWGDGQETQYF. CDR3 coding DNA: TGTGCCAGCTCGCCCGTCTGGGGGGACGGCCAAGAGACCCAGTACTTC.

The chain combines TRBV19 with TRBJ2-2; TRBD1 might be the D (5 bases). The germline CDR1 and CDR2 sequences are LNHDA and SQIVND (reference sequence). V was clipped by 5 bases and J by 4 bases, with 14 bases between them. The CDR3 spans 15 residues. The CDR3 spells CASSPQVRGTGELFF. The CDR3 DNA sequence: TGTGCCAGTAGTCCACAGGTTAGGGGCACCGGGGAGCTGTTTTTT.

The rearrangement links TRBV11-3 to TRBJ2-3; the match to TRBD1 covers 12 bases. Germline loops: CDR1 SGHNT, CDR2 YENEEA. Unmatched junction bases numbered 3, after V lost 4 bases and J lost 4 bases. CDR3 length equals 15 residues. The CDR3 DNA sequence: TGTGCCAGCAGCTCCGGGACAGGGGGCGCAGATACGCAGTATTTT. Translated, it gives CASSSGTGGADTQYF.

CDR3 sequence: CASSRGQGAIKNIQYF. The CDR3 DNA is TGTGCCAGCAGCCGGGGACAGGGGGCTATTAAAAACATTCAGTACTTC. The chain links TRBV11-2 to TRBJ2-4; 12 nucleotides match TRBD1. The germline V gene encodes CDR1 SGHAT and CDR2 FQNNGV. Losses at the gene ends were 5 bases for V and 4 bases for J; bases not matched to a gene: 6. The CDR3 consists of 16 residues.

The J gene is TRBJ1-6, the V gene TRBV25-1; D unresolved. The CDR3 has 17 amino acids. CDR1 and CDR2 from the germline V gene are MGHDK and SYGVNS. Trimming cost V 4 bases and J 8 bases, with 21 bases left between them. CDR3 sequence reads: CASSGLSAGRMDSPLHF. As DNA, the CDR3 is TGTGCCAGCAGTGGACTCTCAGCTGGGAGGATGGATTCACCCCTCCACTTT.